Sequencing of this T cell receptor (beta chain) was carried out in a study of regulatory T cells in long-lasting Graves disease. Points from the study as a whole: Comparison showed that persistent patients shared more public clonotypes (fewer than 3,000) than new patients (over 950).

CDR3-region Arm-PCR and iRepertoire HTBI primers produced the TCR beta libraries. One entry per CDR3 protein, called by TCRdb with MiXCR from the multiplex PCR reads. This table holds about 610,000 distinct CDR3 sequences, about 16% found once. Ten or more counts support this clonotype. Its matching antigen is unknown. Regarding time point: newly diagnosed GD, antithyroid drugs for less than 3 months. From PBMCs, RNA was extracted and then used to make the TCR library. The sample was also linked to a second study, of T cells in Graves' hyperthyroidism and ophthalmopathy.

The source was peripheral blood mononuclear cells (PBMCs), collected at new diagnosis, from a patient treated with antithyroid drugs. The receptor was derived from a young man with Graves disease.

The CDR3 DNA is TGTGCCAGCAGTGAAGTTAGGACTAGCGGATACAATGAGCAGTTCTTC. Translated, it gives CASSEVRTSGYNEQFF. The rearrangement links TRBV6-1 to TRBJ2-1; 10 bases map to TRBD2. Looked up from germline, CDR1 is MNHNS and CDR2 is SASEGT. This CDR3 region has 16 residues. Losses at the gene ends were 1 base for V and 4 bases for J; bases not matched to a gene: 4.